These T cell receptor beta chains were read from a single sample in a study of lung T cells in sarcoidosis with Löfgren's syndrome. Via MiXCR, TCRdb re-called the reads, giving one row per CDR3 protein. The sample shows 58,000 or so distinct CDR3 sequences, approximately 21% of them seen only once. The sample comprised CD4+ T cells from PBMCs. The receptor set was obtained from a human donor with sarcoidosis (Löfgren's syndrome or another form), or a control subject (not recorded which). Each CDR3 is given with its conserved first and last residue. The D gene is left open where the match is weak. For some rows the clone size is stated as once, few or many, or as a class when expanded; others skip it.

d_call	cdr3_length	clone_size	j_call	v_call	cdr3_nt	cdr3_aa
.	14	many	TRBJ2-3	TRBV6-1	TGTGCCAGCAGGGCTTCGGGGAGGACAGATACGCAGTATTTT	CASRASGRTDTQYF
.	14	many	TRBJ2-7	TRBV20-1	TGCAGTGCTAGTGGTGGTCACTTAGCCTACGAGCAGTACTTC	CSASGGHLAYEQYF
TRBD2	18	many	TRBJ2-1	TRBV6-2/TRBV6-3	TGTGCCAGCAGTTACTCGACCAGCGGGGGAAAATTATACAATGAGCAGTTCTTC	CASSYSTSGGKLYNEQFF
TRBD1	15	.	TRBJ1-2	TRBV7-9	TGTGCCAGCAGCTCAGGGGGTGGGGGCGCTTATGGCTACACCTTC	CASSSGGGGAYGYTF
TRBD2	13	many	TRBJ2-7	TRBV27	TGTGCCACCAGTAGTAGCGGGAGACACGAGCAGTACTTC	CATSSSGRHEQYF
.	15	once	TRBJ2-3	TRBV5-4	TGTGCCAGCAGCTTTGGGGGCGGTGGAGTGGATACGCAGTATTTT	CASSFGGGGVDTQYF
.	16	.	TRBJ1-1	TRBV5-4	TGTGCCAGCAGCTCGCCCTTGTTGCAGGGGAGGACTGAAGCTTTCTTT	CASSSPLLQGRTEAFF
TRBD1	16	many	TRBJ2-5	TRBV28	TGTGCCAGCAGTCCGGACAGGGGACCCCTCCAAGAGACCCAGTACTTC	CASSPDRGPLQETQYF
.	14	many	TRBJ1-1	TRBV28	TGTGCCAGCAGTTTCTTAGCAGAGAACACTGAAGCTTTCTTT	CASSFLAENTEAFF
.	16	many	TRBJ1-3	TRBV6-1	TGTGCCAGCAACCCCGCCGGGCAGAGCTCTGGAAACACCATATATTTT	CASNPAGQSSGNTIYF
.	15	many	TRBJ2-5	TRBV4-2	TGTGCCAGCAGCCAAGAGTTGAATGTCCAAGAGACCCAGTACTTC	CASSQELNVQETQYF
.	15	.	TRBJ2-1	TRBV18	TGTGCCAGCTCACGGGCTGGGGGCTTCAACAATGGGCAGTTCTTC	CASSRAGGFNNGQFF
.	15	many	TRBJ2-1	TRBV28	TGTGCCAGCAGCCTAAGGGGGAGCTCCTACAATGAGCAGTTCTTC	CASSLRGSSYNEQFF
TRBD2	13	few	TRBJ2-7	TRBV14	TGTGCCAGCAGCCAAGTATCTAGCGGGAGGTTCTATTTC	CASSQVSSGRFYF
.	13	.	TRBJ1-2	TRBV3-1	TGTGCCAGCAGCCAGTCCAGGGCGGATGGCTACACCTTC	CASSQSRADGYTF
.	13	.	TRBJ2-7	TRBV7-9	TGTGCCCCCTTTCGGGACGTTGGTAACGAGCAGTACTTC	CAPFRDVGNEQYF
TRBD1	16	many	TRBJ1-5	TRBV19	TGTGCCAGCTCGACAGGGGGCGGCATGGGCAATCAGCCCCAGCATTTT	CASSTGGGMGNQPQHF
TRBD1	16	many	TRBJ2-2	TRBV20-1	TGCAGTGCTCCAAGCCGGGACAGAATTAACACCGGGGAGCTGTTTTTT	CSAPSRDRINTGELFF
TRBD2	16	.	TRBJ2-3	TRBV4-2	TGTGCCAGCAGCCAGTCCAGCGGGAGTTTCGCAAATACGCAGTATTTT	CASSQSSGSFANTQYF
.	16	.	TRBJ2-5	TRBV19	TGTGCCAGTTCTGTAGCTGGGGCAGGGGAACAAGAGACCCAGTACTTC	CASSVAGAGEQETQYF
TRBD1	15	few	TRBJ2-1	TRBV5-1	TGCGCCAGCAGTGGGGACAGGAGCCGATACAATGAGCAGTTCTTC	CASSGDRSRYNEQFF
TRBD2	14	many	TRBJ2-7	TRBV20-1	TGCAGTGCTCTTACCGGGACTAGGGTCTACGAGCAGTACTTC	CSALTGTRVYEQYF
.	14	.	TRBJ2-3	TRBV20-1	TGCAGTGCTAGGGACACAGCATACACAGATACGCAGTATTTT	CSARDTAYTDTQYF
TRBD2	16	.	TRBJ2-4	TRBV28	TGTGCCAGCAGTCCCCCGGGGGGACCGGGACCCCACATTCAGTACTTC	CASSPPGGPGPHIQYF
TRBD2	14	.	TRBJ2-7	TRBV19	TGTGCCAGTAGTACGGGACTAGCGGGTTACGAGCAGTACTTC	CASSTGLAGYEQYF
TRBD1	15	.	TRBJ1-5	TRBV28	TGTGCCAGCAGTTTATGGGGACAGGGGAATCAGCCCCAGCATTTT	CASSLWGQGNQPQHF
.	12	many	TRBJ1-1	TRBV20-1	TGCAGTGCTAGTAGTGCGGGCAGAGGAGCTTTCTTT	CSASSAGRGAFF
TRBD1	17	once	TRBJ1-5	TRBV28	TGTGCCAGCAGTTGGCCCCCGGGGCAGGGGGGTAGTCAGCCCCAGCATTTT	CASSWPPGQGGSQPQHF
TRBD2	18	few	TRBJ2-1	TRBV12-3/TRBV12-4	TGTGCCAGCAGTCGATTTAGGGCGGCGGGAGGGCCGTACAATGAGCAGTTCTTC	CASSRFRAAGGPYNEQFF
TRBD1	15	many	TRBJ2-5	TRBV20-1	TGCAGTGCTAGAGACTTACTCAGGGGGCTCGAGACCCAGTACTTC	CSARDLLRGLETQYF
.	16	few	TRBJ2-1	TRBV28	TGTGCCAGCACCCCCCAGGGACTCAGCTCCTACAATGAGCAGTTCTTC	CASTPQGLSSYNEQFF
TRBD2	16	.	TRBJ2-1	TRBV11-1	TGTGCCAGCAGCCGCGGGACTAGCGGGGGGAACAATGAGCAGTTCTTC	CASSRGTSGGNNEQFF
.	14	few	TRBJ1-2	TRBV5-1	TGCGCCAGCAACGGTGGAACAGTTAACTATGGCTACACCTTC	CASNGGTVNYGYTF
.	14	once	TRBJ1-2	TRBV2	TGTGCCGGCAGAGAGGGAGATCGAGCCTATGGCTACACCTTC	CAGREGDRAYGYTF
TRBD1	15	few	TRBJ1-1	TRBV10-3	TGTGCCATTTCCGGGACAGGGGATTTGAGCACTGAAGCTTTCTTT	CAISGTGDLSTEAFF
TRBD2	15	few	TRBJ2-2	TRBV7-9	TGTGCCAGCAGCTTAGACGGGAGGGACACCGGGGAGCTGTTTTTT	CASSLDGRDTGELFF
.	14	.	TRBJ2-2	TRBV11-1	TGTGCCAGCAGCCCCCAAGTATACACCGGGGAGCTGTTTTTT	CASSPQVYTGELFF
TRBD1	11	few	TRBJ1-3	TRBV29-1	TGCAGCGTTGACAGGGGGGACACCATATATTTT	CSVDRGDTIYF
TRBD1	16	.	TRBJ2-1	TRBV4-2	TGTGCCAGCAGCCTTCTCCCGGACAGGGTTTACAATGAGCAGTTCTTC	CASSLLPDRVYNEQFF
TRBD1	17	many	TRBJ2-1	TRBV7-8	TGTGCCAGCAGCTTCAATAAGGGACAGGGTTTGGGCAATGAGCAGTTCTTC	CASSFNKGQGLGNEQFF
TRBD2	16	few	TRBJ2-5	TRBV12-3/TRBV12-4	TGTGCCAGCACAATTAAAGCGGGGGGGCTCGAGGAGACCCAGTACTTC	CASTIKAGGLEETQYF
.	15	many	TRBJ2-5	TRBV7-9	TGTGCCAGCAGCTTATGGGGTTCCTACCAAGAGACCCAGTACTTC	CASSLWGSYQETQYF
.	14	few	TRBJ1-1	TRBV29-1	TGCAGCGTGGTTAGGGGGGCGTCGAACACTGAAGCTTTCTTT	CSVVRGASNTEAFF
.	14	.	TRBJ1-1	TRBV27	TGTGCCAGCAGTTTGGGACGAGGTGAGACTGAAGCTTTCTTT	CASSLGRGETEAFF
TRBD2	15	few	TRBJ2-1	TRBV18	TGTGCCAGCTCAACTCGACTAGCGGGAGTCAATGAGCAGTTCTTC	CASSTRLAGVNEQFF
.	15	many	TRBJ1-5	TRBV6-9	TGTGCCAGCAGTTCCTGGGACACTTCAGGGCAGCCCCAGCATTTT	CASSSWDTSGQPQHF
.	17	many	TRBJ1-1	TRBV6-6	TGTGCCAGCAGTTACTACCGGAGAACACGCCCTCGGACTGAAGCTTTCTTT	CASSYYRRTRPRTEAFF
TRBD2	15	many	TRBJ2-3	TRBV12-3/TRBV12-4	TGTGCCAGCAGTCTAGCGGGGGTGATCACAGATACGCAGTATTTT	CASSLAGVITDTQYF
.	15	few	TRBJ2-3	TRBV20-1	TGCAGTGCTAACCCCGAGACAGTTAGCACAGATACGCAGTATTTT	CSANPETVSTDTQYF
.	15	.	TRBJ1-2	TRBV3-1	TGTGCCAGCAGCCAAGGGACAGTAGGGGACTATGGCTACACCTTC	CASSQGTVGDYGYTF
TRBD2	16	.	TRBJ2-2	TRBV7-3	TGTGCCAGCAGAATGGGTGAAGCGGGAGACGGCGGGGAGCTGTTTTTT	CASRMGEAGDGGELFF
.	16	few	TRBJ2-5	TRBV3-1	TGTGCCAGCAGCCGCTACATAGGGGCTTACCAAGAGACCCAGTACTTC	CASSRYIGAYQETQYF
TRBD1	17	.	TRBJ1-5	TRBV28	TGTGCCACCGAACAGGGGGTCCCAATAAGTAGCAATCAGCCCCAGCATTTT	CATEQGVPISSNQPQHF